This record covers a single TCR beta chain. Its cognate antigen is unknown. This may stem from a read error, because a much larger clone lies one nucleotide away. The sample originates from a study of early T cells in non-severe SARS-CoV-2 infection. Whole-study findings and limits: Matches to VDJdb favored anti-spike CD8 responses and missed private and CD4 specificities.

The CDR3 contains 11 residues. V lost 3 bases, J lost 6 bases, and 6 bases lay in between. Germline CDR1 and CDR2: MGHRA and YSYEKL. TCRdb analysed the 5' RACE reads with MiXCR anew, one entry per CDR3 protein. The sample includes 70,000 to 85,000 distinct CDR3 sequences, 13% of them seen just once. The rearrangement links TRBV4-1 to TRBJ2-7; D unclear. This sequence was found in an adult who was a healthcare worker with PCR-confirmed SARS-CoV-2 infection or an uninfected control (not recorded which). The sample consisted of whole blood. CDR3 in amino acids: CASSQTSEQYF. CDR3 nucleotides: TGCGCCAGCAGCCAGACGAGCGAGCAGTACTTC.